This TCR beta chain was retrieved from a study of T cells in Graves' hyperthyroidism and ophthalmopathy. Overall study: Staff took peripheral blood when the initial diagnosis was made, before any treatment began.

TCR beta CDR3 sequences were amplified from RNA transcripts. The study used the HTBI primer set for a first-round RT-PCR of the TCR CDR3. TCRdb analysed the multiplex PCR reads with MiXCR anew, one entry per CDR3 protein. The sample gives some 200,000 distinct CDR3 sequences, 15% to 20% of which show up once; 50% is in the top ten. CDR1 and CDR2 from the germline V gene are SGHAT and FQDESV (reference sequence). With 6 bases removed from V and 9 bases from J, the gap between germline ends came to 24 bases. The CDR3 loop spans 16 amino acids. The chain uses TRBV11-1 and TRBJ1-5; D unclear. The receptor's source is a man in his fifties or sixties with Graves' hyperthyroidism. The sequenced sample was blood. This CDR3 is CASRPPFNQSGSPQHF. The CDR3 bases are TGTGCCAGCAGGCCCCCGTTTAACCAAAGCGGTTCGCCCCAGCATTTT.